Listed below are T cell receptor beta chains from one sample, sequenced in a study of patients and donors after allogeneic stem cell transplantation. A single record per CDR3 protein comes from TCRdb applying MiXCR to the RT-PCR reads. The data contain about 230,000 distinct CDR3 sequences, roughly 15% of them singletons. The sequenced sample consisted of blood, either unsorted or a sorted T cell fraction (not recorded which). The receptors were sampled from a human donor who was either an allogeneic HSCT recipient or a stem cell or donor lymphocyte infusion donor (not recorded which). It is not recorded whose cells these are; they may come from a transplant donor. Each CDR3 is given with its conserved first and last residue. D genes are given only for firm matches. Clone size, where shown, is once, few, many, or a class for clones that have expanded.

>TRBJ1-1|14|-|-|TRBV2
CASTTGLQGLEAFF
TGTGCCAGCACCACGGGCCTTCAGGGACTTGAAGCTTTCTTT
>TRBJ2-6|16|-|-|TRBV29-1
CSVEEGGRSGANVLTF
TGCAGCGTTGAAGAAGGAGGCAGGTCTGGGGCCAACGTCCTGACTTTC
>TRBJ1-1|15|-|TRBD1|TRBV6-1
CASSHRAGGTTEAFF
TGTGCCAGCAGCCACCGGGCAGGGGGCACCACTGAAGCTTTCTTT
>TRBJ2-2|15|few|-|TRBV5-5
CASSLGQGGTGELFF
TGTGCCAGCAGCTTGGGGCAGGGTGGAACCGGGGAGCTGTTTTTT
>TRBJ2-5|15|few|TRBD1|TRBV5-6
CASSLWDRVVETQYF
TGTGCCAGCAGCCTGTGGGACAGGGTGGTGGAGACCCAGTACTTC
>TRBJ1-5|14|-|-|TRBV28
CASSLTDFDQPQHF
TGTGCCAGCAGTTTGACGGATTTCGATCAGCCCCAGCATTTT
>TRBJ2-6|15|-|-|TRBV11-3
CASSRNRAGANVLTF
TGTGCCAGCAGCCGTAACAGGGCTGGGGCCAACGTCCTGACTTTC
>TRBJ2-7|15|-|TRBD2|TRBV20-1
CSAPPGLAGGYEQYF
TGCAGTGCCCCCCCGGGCCTAGCGGGGGGCTACGAGCAGTACTTC
>TRBJ1-5|15|few|-|TRBV5-5
CASSSGGNSNQPQHF
TGTGCCAGCAGCTCCGGGGGCAATAGCAATCAGCCCCAGCATTTT
>TRBJ1-1|13|many|TRBD1|TRBV28
CASSLVRGQGFFF
TGTGCCAGCAGTTTGGTTCGGGGACAGGGCTTTTTCTTT
>TRBJ2-5|13|many|-|TRBV9
CASSVDPFETQYF
TGTGCCAGCAGCGTAGACCCATTCGAGACCCAGTACTTC
>TRBJ2-7|16|-|-|TRBV6-5
CASSFHRDKVTYEQYF
TGTGCCAGCAGTTTCCATAGGGACAAAGTAACCTACGAGCAGTACTTC
>TRBJ2-1|17|many|TRBD1|TRBV5-1
CASSPLTRQGAGSEQFF
TGCGCCAGCAGCCCCCTCACGCGGCAGGGGGCAGGGAGTGAGCAGTTCTTC
>TRBJ2-2|18|-|-|TRBV21-1
CASSTLLYSGRYTGELFF
TGTGCCAGCAGCACTCTTCTATACAGCGGGAGATACACCGGGGAGCTGTTTTTT
>TRBJ1-1|12|-|-|TRBV6-5
CASGQLNTEAFF
TGTGCCAGCGGACAGCTGAACACTGAAGCTTTCTTT
>TRBJ2-7|18|few|-|TRBV6-5
CASSYSNRVAGGFYEQYF
TGTGCCAGCAGTTACTCGAATAGGGTGGCTGGGGGATTCTACGAGCAGTACTTC
>TRBJ1-4|14|few|TRBD1|TRBV7-9
CASSFDRGSEKLFF
TGTGCCAGCAGCTTCGACAGGGGTAGTGAAAAACTGTTTTTT
>TRBJ2-2|17|-|-|TRBV4-1
CASSYRGVGAGAGELFF
TGCGCCAGCAGCTATCGGGGGGTGGGGGCCGGCGCCGGGGAGCTGTTTTTT
>TRBJ2-7|15|few|TRBD1|TRBV15
CATSRARDSSYEQYF
TGTGCCACCAGCAGAGCCCGGGACAGCTCCTACGAGCAGTACTTC
>TRBJ2-7|13|few|TRBD1|TRBV10-3
CATRTGEGHEQYF
TGTGCCACACGGACAGGGGAAGGCCACGAGCAGTACTTC